The 14 T cell receptor beta chains below all came from one sample that was sequenced in a study of T cell changes during pregnancy in multiple sclerosis. Produced via immunoSEQ multiplex PCR; TCRdb's table is partial and in-frame only. Of approximately 38,000 clones listed, roughly 94% were seen once; the top ten hold over 1.5%. The starting material was peripheral blood, obtained in the third trimester of pregnancy. The receptors were sampled from a female donor with multiple sclerosis, enrolled in a pregnancy study.

This clone was seen a single time. V gene TRBV30 combines with J gene TRBJ2-5; D perhaps matches TRBD2 (5 bases). The CDR3 loop spans 15 amino acids. Germline V lookup: CDR1 GTSNPN, CDR2 SVGIG (reference sequence). V lost 2 bases to trimming and J lost 1 base, with 14 bases between them. CDR3 in DNA: TGTGCCTGGAGTTCCCGACTACCCTCCCAAGAGACCCAGTACTTC. Residues: CAWSSRLPSQETQYF.

This chain links TRBV6-6 with TRBJ2-7, with D maybe TRBD2 (6 bases). Germline V gene sequence: CDR1 MNHNY, CDR2 SVGAGI (reference sequence). The CDR3 runs 15 residues. V dropped 2 bases and J dropped 0 bases, with 11 bases sitting between them. CDR3 in DNA: TGTGCCAGCAGTTACACCGGGAGCCACTCCTACGAGCAGTACTTC. It encodes CASSYTGSHSYEQYF.

Regarding this clone: Other DNA sequences in this sample translate to the same CDR3. The rearrangement joins TRBV28 to TRBJ2-7; D perhaps matches TRBD1 (5 bases). The CDR3 spans 15 residues. V was clipped by 4 bases and J by 2 bases, with 15 bases between them. The germline gives CDR1 MDHEN, CDR2 SYDVKM. The chain's CDR3 is CASSSPGQGTYEQYF. CDR3 nucleotide sequence: TGTGCCAGCAGTTCCCCGGGCCAGGGAACCTACGAGCAGTACTTC.

The J gene is TRBJ1-2, the V gene TRBV10-3, with a possible D match to TRBD1 (5 bases). V was clipped by 6 bases and J by 0 bases, with 14 bases between them. Per the germline V gene, CDR1 is ENHRY and CDR2 is SYGVKD. There are 15 residues in the CDR3. The CDR3 DNA is TGTGCCATCAGCGAGGGGCCCAGGGCTAACTATGGCTACACCTTC. This codes for CAISEGPRANYGYTF.

The chain couples TRBV23-1 to TRBJ2-5; the match to TRBD1 covers 9 bases. TRBV23-1 is placed among ORFs of uncertain function. The V and J ends lost 3 bases and 0 bases, in that order; junction bases with no gene match: 5. CDR3 length: 16 amino acids. The chain's CDR3 is CASSQVDRGYQETQYF. The DNA of the CDR3 is TGCGCCAGCAGTCAGGTCGACAGGGGGTACCAAGAGACCCAGTACTTC.

The rearrangement links TRBV28 to TRBJ2-3; TRBD1 agrees at 9 bases. V trimming: 4 bases; J trimming: 0 bases; junction bases outside the gene matches: 2. The CDR3 spans 15 residues. Germline lookup yields CDR1 MDHEN and CDR2 SYDVKM. For the CDR3, the DNA is TGTGCCAGCAGTTGGGACAGGGCTAGCACAGATACGCAGTATTTT. Encoded protein: CASSWDRASTDTQYF. Filled out from reference TRBV28 and TRBJ2-3, the complete variable domain reads DVKVTQSSRYLVKRTGEKVFLECVQDMDHENMFWYRQDPGLGLRLIYFSYDVKMKEKGDIPEGYSVSREKKERFSLILESASTNQTSMYLCASSWDRASTDTQYFGPGTRLTVL.

The chain employs TRBV27 and TRBJ2-7; 11 bases align to TRBD1. Germline lookup yields CDR1 MNHEY and CDR2 SMNVEV (reference sequence). CDR3 length: 12 amino acids. The J segment lost 5 bases and the V segment lost 8 bases, leaving 2 bases of the junction unmatched. Here the CDR3 reads CASRTGGHEQYF. DNA of the CDR3: TGTGCCAGCCGGACAGGGGGCCACGAGCAGTACTTC.

The CDR3 DNA sequence: TGTGCCAGTAGTATGAGACTGGTAGCCGGGGAGCTGTTTTTT. Residues: CASSMRLVAGELFF. The rearrangement joins TRBV19 to TRBJ2-2; no firm D call. Germline CDR1 and CDR2: LNHDA and SQIVND (reference sequence). The CDR3 extends over 14 amino acids. V was trimmed by 3 bases and J by 6 bases, leaving 11 bases between them.

This sequence joins TRBV5-6 and TRBJ1-4; unclear D gene. Germline-derived CDR1 and CDR2 are SGHDT and YYEEEE. V lost 4 bases and J lost 1, with 11 bases in between. The CDR3 spans 15 residues. The CDR3 sequence is CASSAKGETNEKLFF. The CDR3 nucleotides read TGTGCCAGCAGCGCAAAGGGAGAAACTAATGAAAAACTGTTTTTT.

V usage is TRBV2 and J usage is TRBJ2-1; 8 bases agree with TRBD1. Germline V gives CDR1 SNHLY, CDR2 FYNNEI. The CDR3 has 17 residues. V lost 2 bases, J lost 6 bases, and 12 bases stayed unmatched. CDR3 in amino acids: CASSEPRDRTDGNEQFF. The CDR3 region has the DNA TGTGCCAGCAGTGAACCCCGGGACAGGACGGATGGCAATGAGCAGTTCTTC.

CDR3 loop: CASSLAPGISYEQYF. The CDR3 DNA sequence: TGCGCCAGCAGCTTGGCCCCGGGGATCTCCTACGAGCAGTACTTC. This chain links TRBV5-1 with TRBJ2-7; D may be TRBD2 (5 bases). The germline V and J ends were trimmed by 0 bases and 0 bases, with 10 bases remaining between them. This CDR3 region has 15 residues. Germline V gene sequence: CDR1 SGHRS, CDR2 YFSETQ.

This rearrangement joins TRBV10-3 to TRBJ2-2, with 12 bases that match TRBD2. Germline CDR1 is ENHRY and CDR2 is SYGVKD. The trim removed 4 bases at V and 4 bases at J, leaving 1 base unmatched. CDR3 length equals 15 residues. Here the CDR3 DNA reads TGTGCCATCAGTGGGACTAGCGGGATCACCGGGGAGCTGTTTTTT. Translation gives CAISGTSGITGELFF.

This sequence joins TRBV28 and TRBJ2-1, with 7 positions matching TRBD2. The CDR3 is 13 residues long. Germline V gives CDR1 MDHEN, CDR2 SYDVKM. The V gene end was trimmed by 6 bases and the J gene end by 9 bases; junction bases not matched to a gene: 8. CDR3 bases: TGTGCCAGCAGGGATAAGAGCGGGATTGAGCAGTTCTTC. It codes for CASRDKSGIEQFF.

The rearrangement uses TRBV4-3 and TRBJ2-7, with D possibly being TRBD1 (6 bases). CDR3 length: 14 amino acids. The germline CDR1 and CDR2 sequences are LGHNA and YSLEER. Trimming stripped 0 bases from V and 4 bases from J, with 10 bases between. The DNA for the CDR3 is TGCGCCAGCAGCCAAGAACAGGGTACTTACGAGCAGTACTTC. Its protein product is CASSQEQGTYEQYF.